This TCR beta chain was profiled in a study of control samples from healthy donors and cancer patients. This clone was seen a single time. Trimming removed 3 bases at V and 1 base at J, with 2 bases between. This CDR3 contains 12 residues. Germline V CDR1 and CDR2: SGDLS, YYNGEE. TCRdb keeps only in-frame clones here, not all; method: immunoSEQ multiplex PCR. The sample carries some 100,000 clones, over 85% recorded once. The material sequenced was blood. The sequence derives from a man younger than 35 in good health. J is TRBJ1-3 and V is TRBV9; D gene unclear. CDR3 loop: CASSGSGNTIYF. Written as DNA, the CDR3 is TGTGCCAGCAGCGGATCTGGAAACACCATATATTTT.